This T cell receptor (beta chain) came from a study of blood T cells in healthy people across ages. With a J-beta primer mix and a sample-barcoded 5' primer, a second PCR ran about 6 to 11 cycles. Via MiXCR, TCRdb re-called the 5' RACE reads, giving one row per CDR3 protein. The top ten clones hold over 30% of a sample with around 690,000 distinct CDR3 sequences, about 54% of them seen once. The CDR3 sequence is 13 residues long. CDR1 SGHNT and CDR2 YYREEE come from the germline V gene (reference sequence). Trimming removed 0 bases from V and 9 bases from J, with 12 bases in between. The sequence was collected from a man aged 55 to 69 in good health. V gene TRBV5-4 combines with J gene TRBJ2-5; tentative D call: TRBD2 (6 bases). Sequencing input: blood. The DNA of the CDR3 is TGTGCCAGCAGCTTGGCGGCTTGGGGGGCCCAGTACTTC. Translation gives CASSLAAWGAQYF.